This T cell receptor beta chain is from a study of blood T cells in healthy people across ages. Overall study findings and caveats: Diversity estimates drawn from one million T cells were deemed underestimates.

There were at least 5.5 micrograms of total RNA extracted from every sample. Sample-barcoded 5' priming and a J-beta primer mix drove a second PCR of roughly 7 to 11 cycles. TCRdb passed the 5' RACE reads through MiXCR, listing each CDR3 protein once. The sample has about 1.8 million distinct CDR3 sequences, around half seen once. With respect to this clonotype: Antigen unknown.

Source material: blood. The clonotype comes from a woman in her forties in good health.

In DNA form, the CDR3 reads TGTGCCAGCAGTCATAAGGGTACCACTGAAGCTTTCTTT. Its protein product is CASSHKGTTEAFF. The chain uses TRBV12-3 or TRBV12-4 and TRBJ1-1; D is undetermined. V dropped 5 bases and J dropped 4 bases, with 11 bases sitting between them. The CDR3 runs to 13 residues.